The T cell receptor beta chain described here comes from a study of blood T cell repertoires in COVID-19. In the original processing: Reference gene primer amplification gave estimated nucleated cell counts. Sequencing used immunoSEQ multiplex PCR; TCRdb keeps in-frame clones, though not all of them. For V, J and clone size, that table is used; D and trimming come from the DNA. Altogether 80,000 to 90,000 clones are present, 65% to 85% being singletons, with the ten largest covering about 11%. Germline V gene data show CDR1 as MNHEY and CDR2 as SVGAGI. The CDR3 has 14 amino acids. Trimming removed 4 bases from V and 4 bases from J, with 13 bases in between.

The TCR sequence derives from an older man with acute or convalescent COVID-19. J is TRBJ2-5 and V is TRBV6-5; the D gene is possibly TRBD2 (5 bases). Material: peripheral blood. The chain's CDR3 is CASSFSSSGETQYF. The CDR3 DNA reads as TGTGCCAGCAGTTTTTCTAGCTCAGGAGAGACCCAGTACTTC.